The entry below describes one TCR beta chain. The antigen is unknown. The data are from a study of chemoradiotherapy in HPV16-positive cancers. Study context: A couple of HPV16-positive patients' cells yielded candidate HPV-specific clones and common motifs.

Repeated repertoire sampling spanned the course of chemoradiotherapy. Study-level points and caveats: HPV-specific T cells were functionally defined from only a couple of HPV16-positive patients. In HPV16-positive patients, HPV-responsive T-cell expansion tracked better recurrence-free survival.

TCRdb's table, derived via immunoSEQ multiplex PCR, lists solely in-frame clones and lacks some. The table shows roughly 34,000 clones, with about 86% occurring only once. In germline, CDR1 is LNHDA, CDR2 SQIVND (reference sequence). This CDR3 comprises 15 residues. After removal of 3 bases from V and 6 bases from J, the junction contained 8 bases not matched to a gene. This clonotype originated in a human donor with HPV-associated anogenital cancer. The chain joins TRBV19 to TRBJ1-5; 7 bases map to TRBD1. The sample was blood, taken from a patient who underwent chemoradiotherapy. The CDR3 is CASSIKGAEGQPQHF. The CDR3 nucleotides read TGTGCCAGTAGTATTAAGGGGGCCGAGGGTCAGCCCCAGCATTTT. Supplemented by reference TRBV19 and TRBJ1-5, the full variable domain reads DGGITQSPKYLFRKEGQNVTLSCEQNLNHDAMYWYRQDPGQGLRLIYYSQIVNDFQKGDIAEGYSVSREKKESFPLTVTSAQKNPTAFYLCASSIKGAEGQPQHFGDGTRLSIL.